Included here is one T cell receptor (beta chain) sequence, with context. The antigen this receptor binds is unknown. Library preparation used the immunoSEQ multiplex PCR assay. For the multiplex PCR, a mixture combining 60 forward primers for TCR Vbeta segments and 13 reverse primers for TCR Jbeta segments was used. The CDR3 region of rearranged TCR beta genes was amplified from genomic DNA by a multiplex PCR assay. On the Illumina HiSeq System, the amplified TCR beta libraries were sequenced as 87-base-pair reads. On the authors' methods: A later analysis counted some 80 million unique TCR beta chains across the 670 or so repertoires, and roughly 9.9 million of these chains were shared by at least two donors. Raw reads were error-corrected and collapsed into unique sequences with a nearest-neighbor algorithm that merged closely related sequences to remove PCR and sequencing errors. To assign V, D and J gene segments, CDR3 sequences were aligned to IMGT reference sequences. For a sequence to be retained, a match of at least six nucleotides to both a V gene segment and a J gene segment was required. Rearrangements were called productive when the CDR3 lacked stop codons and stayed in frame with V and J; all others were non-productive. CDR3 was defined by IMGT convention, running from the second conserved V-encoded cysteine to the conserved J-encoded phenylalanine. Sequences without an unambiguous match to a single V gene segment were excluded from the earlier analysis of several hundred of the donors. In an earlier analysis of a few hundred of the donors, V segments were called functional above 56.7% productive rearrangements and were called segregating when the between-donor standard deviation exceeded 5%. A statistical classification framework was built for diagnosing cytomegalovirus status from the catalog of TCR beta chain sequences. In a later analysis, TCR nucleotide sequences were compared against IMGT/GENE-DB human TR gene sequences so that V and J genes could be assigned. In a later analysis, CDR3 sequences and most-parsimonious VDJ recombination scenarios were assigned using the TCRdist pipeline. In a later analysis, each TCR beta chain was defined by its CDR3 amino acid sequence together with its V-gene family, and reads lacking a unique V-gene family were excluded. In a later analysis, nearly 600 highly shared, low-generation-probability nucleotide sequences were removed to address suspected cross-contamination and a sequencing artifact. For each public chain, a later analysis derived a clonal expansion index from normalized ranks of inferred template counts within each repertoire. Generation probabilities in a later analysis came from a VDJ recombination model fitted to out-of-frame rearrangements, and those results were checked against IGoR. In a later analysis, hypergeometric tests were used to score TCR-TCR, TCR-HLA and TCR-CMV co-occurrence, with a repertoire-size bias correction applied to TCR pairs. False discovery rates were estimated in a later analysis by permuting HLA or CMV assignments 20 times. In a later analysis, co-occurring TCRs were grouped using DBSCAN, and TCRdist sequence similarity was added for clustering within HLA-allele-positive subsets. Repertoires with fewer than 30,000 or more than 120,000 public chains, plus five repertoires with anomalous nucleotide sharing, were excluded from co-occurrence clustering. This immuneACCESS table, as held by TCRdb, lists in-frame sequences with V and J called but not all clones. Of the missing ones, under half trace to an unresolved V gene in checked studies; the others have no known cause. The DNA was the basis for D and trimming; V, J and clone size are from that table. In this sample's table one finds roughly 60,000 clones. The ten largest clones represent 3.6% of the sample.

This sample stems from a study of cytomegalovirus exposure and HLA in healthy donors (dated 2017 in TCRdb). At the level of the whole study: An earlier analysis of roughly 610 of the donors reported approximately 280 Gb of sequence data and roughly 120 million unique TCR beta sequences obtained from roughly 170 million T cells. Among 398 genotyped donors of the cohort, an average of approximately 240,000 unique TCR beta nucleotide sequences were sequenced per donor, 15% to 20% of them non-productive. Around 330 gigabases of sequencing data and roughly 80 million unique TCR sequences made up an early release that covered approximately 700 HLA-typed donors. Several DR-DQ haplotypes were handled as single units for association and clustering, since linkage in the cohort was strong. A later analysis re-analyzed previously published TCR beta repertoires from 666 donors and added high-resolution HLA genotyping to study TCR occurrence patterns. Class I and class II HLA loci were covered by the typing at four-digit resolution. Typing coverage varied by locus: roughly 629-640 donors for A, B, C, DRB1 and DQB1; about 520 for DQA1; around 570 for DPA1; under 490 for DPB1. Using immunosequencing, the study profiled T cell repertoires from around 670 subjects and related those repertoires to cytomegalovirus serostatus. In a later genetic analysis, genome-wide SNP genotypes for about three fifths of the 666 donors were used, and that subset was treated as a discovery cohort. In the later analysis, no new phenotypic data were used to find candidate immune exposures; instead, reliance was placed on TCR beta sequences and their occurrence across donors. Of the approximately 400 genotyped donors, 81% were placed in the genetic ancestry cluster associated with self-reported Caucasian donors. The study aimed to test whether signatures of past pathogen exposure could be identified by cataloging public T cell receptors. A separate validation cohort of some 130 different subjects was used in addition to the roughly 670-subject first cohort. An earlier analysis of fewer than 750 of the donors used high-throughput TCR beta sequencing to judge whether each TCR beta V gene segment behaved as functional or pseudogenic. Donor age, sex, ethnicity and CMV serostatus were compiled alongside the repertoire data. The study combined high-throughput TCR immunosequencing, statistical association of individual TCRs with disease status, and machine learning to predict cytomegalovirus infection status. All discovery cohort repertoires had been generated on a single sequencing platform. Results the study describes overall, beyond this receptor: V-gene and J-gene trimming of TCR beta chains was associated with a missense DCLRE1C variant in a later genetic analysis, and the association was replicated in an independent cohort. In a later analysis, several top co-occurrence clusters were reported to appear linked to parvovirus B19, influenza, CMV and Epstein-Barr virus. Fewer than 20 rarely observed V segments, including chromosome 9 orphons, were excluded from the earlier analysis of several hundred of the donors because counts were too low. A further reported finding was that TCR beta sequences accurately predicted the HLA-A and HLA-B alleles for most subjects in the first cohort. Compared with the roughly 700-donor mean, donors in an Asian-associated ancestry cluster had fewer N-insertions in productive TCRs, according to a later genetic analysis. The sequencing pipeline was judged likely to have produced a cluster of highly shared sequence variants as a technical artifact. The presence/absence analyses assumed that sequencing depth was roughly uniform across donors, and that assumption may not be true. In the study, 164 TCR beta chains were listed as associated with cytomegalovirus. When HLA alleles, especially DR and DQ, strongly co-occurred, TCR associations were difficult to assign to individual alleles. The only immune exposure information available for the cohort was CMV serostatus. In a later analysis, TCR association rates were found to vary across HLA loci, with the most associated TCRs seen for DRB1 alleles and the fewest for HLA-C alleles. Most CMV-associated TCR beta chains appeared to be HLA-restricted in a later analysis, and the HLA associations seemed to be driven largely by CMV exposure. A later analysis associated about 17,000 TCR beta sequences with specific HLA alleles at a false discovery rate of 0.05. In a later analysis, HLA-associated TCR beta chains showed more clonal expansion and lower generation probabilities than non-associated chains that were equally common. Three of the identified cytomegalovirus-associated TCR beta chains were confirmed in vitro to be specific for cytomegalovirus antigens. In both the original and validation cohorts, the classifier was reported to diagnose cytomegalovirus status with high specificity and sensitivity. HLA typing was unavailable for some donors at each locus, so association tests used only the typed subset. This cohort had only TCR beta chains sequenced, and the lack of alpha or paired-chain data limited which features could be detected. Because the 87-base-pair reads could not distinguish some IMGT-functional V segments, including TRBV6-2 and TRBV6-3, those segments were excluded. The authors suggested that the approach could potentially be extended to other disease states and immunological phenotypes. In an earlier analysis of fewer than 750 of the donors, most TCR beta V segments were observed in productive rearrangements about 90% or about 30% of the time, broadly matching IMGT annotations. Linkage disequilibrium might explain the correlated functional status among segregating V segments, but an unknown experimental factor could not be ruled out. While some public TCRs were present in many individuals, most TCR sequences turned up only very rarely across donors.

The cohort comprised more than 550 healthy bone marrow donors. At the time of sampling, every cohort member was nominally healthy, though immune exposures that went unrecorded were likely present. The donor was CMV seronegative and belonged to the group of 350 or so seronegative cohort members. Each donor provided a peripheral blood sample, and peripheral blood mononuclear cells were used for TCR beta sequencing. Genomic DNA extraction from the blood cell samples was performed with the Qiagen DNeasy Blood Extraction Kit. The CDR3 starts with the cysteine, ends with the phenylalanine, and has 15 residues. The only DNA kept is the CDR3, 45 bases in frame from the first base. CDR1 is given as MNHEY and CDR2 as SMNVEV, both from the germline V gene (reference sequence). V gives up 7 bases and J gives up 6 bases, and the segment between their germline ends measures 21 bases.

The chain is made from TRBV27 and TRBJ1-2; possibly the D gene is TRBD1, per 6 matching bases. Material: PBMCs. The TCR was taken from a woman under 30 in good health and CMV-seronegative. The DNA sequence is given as TGTGCCAGCATGGGGCGTTCCGGGGGGGGCAATGGCTACACCTTC. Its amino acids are CASMGRSGGGNGYTF.